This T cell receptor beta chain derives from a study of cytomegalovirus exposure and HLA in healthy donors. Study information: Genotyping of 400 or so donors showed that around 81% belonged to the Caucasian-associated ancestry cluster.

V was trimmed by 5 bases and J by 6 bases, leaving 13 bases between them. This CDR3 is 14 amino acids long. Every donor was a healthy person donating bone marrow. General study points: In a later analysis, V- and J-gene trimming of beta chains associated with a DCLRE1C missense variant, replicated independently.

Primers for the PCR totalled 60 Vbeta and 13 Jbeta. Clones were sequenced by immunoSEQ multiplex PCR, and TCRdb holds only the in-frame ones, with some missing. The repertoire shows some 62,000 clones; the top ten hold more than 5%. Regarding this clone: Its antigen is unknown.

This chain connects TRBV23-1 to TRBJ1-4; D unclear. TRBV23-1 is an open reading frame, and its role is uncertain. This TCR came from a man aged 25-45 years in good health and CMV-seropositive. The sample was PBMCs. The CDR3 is CASSNSVTDEKLFF. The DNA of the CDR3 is TGCGCCAGCAGTAATAGCGTAACCGATGAAAAACTGTTTTTT.